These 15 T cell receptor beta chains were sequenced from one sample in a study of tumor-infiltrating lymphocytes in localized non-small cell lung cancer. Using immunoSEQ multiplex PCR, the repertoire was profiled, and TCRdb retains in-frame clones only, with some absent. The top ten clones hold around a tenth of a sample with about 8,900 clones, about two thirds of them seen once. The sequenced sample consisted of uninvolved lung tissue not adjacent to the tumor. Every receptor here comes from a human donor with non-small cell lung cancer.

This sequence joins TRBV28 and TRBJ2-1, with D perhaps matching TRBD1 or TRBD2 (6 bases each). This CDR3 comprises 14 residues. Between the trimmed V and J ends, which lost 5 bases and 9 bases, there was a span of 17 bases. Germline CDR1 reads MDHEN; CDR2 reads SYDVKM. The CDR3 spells CASSLEGGGSEQFF. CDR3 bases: TGTGCCAGCAGTCTCGAGGGGGGTGGCAGTGAGCAGTTCTTC.

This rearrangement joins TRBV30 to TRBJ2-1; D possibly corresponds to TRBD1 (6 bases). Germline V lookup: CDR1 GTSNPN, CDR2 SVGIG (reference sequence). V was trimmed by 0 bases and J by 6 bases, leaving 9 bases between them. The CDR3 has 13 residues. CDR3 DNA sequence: TGTGCCTGGAGTGTACAGGGAATCAATGAGCAGTTCTTC. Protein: CAWSVQGINEQFF.

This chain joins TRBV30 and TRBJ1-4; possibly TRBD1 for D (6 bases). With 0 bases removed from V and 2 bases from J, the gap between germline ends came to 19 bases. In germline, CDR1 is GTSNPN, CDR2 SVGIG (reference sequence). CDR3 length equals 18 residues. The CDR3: CAWSVPLAGVGTNEKLFF. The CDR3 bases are TGTGCCTGGAGTGTACCCCTCGCAGGGGTTGGGACTAATGAAAAACTGTTTTTT.

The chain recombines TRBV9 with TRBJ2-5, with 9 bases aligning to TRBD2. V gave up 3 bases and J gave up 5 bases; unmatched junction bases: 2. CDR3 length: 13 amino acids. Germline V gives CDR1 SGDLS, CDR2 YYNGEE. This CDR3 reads CASSAGLAETQYF. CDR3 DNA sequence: TGTGCCAGCAGCGCAGGACTAGCGGAGACCCAGTACTTC.

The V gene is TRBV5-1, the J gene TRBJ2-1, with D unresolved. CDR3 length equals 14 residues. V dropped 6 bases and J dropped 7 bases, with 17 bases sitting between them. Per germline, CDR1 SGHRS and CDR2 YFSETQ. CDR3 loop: CASMGLATTNEQFF. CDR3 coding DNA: TGCGCCAGCATGGGGTTGGCGACGACGAATGAGCAGTTCTTC.

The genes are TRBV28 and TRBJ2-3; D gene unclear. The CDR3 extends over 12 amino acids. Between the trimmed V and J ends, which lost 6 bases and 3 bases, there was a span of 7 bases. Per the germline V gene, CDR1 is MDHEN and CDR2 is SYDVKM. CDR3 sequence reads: CASRGRTDTQYF. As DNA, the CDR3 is TGTGCCAGCAGAGGCCGGACAGATACGCAGTATTTT.

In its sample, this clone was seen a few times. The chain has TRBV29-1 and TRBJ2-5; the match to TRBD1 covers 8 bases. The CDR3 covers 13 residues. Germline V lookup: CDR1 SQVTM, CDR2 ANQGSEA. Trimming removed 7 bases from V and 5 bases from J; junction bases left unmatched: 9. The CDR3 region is CSGLRQGSETQYF. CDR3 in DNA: TGCAGCGGCCTAAGACAGGGGAGCGAGACCCAGTACTTC.

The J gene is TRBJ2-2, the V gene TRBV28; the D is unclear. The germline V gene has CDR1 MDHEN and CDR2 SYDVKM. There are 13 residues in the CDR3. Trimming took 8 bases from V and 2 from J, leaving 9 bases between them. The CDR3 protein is CASPSSNTGELFF. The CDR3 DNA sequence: TGTGCCAGCCCCTCCAGTAACACCGGGGAGCTGTTTTTT.

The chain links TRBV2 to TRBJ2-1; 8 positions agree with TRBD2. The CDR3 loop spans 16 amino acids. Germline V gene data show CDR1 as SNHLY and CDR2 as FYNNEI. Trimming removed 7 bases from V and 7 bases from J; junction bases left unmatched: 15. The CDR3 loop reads CASNLPGLGIVNEQFF. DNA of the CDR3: TGTGCCAGCAACTTGCCGGGACTAGGAATCGTAAATGAGCAGTTCTTC.

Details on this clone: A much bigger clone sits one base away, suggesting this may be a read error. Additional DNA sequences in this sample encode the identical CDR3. CDR3 DNA sequence: TGTGCCAGCAGCCCGGGACAGGACTATGGCTACACCTTC. This gives the protein CASSPGQDYGYTF. The chain joins TRBV11-2 to TRBJ1-2; 8 bases line up with TRBD1. Unmatched junction bases numbered 2, after V lost 5 bases and J lost 3 bases. The CDR3 runs 13 residues. Germline V gene data show CDR1 as SGHAT and CDR2 as FQNNGV. Based on the CDR3 plus reference TRBV11-2 and TRBJ1-2, the full variable domain is EAGVAQSPRYKIIEKRQSVAFWCNPISGHATLYWYQQILGQGPKLLIQFQNNGVVDDSQLPKDRFSAERLKGVDSTLKIQPAKLEDSAVYLCASSPGQDYGYTFGSGTRLTVV.

CDR3 loop: CASSSSRGETQYF. CDR3 bases: TGTGCCAGCAGTTCCTCCCGGGGTGAGACCCAGTACTTC. The rearrangement links TRBV27 to TRBJ2-5; TRBD2 might be the D (5 bases). CDR3 size: 13 residues. Trimming left V 4 bases short and J 5 bases short, with 11 bases between. CDR1 and CDR2 from the germline V gene are MNHEY and SMNVEV (reference sequence).

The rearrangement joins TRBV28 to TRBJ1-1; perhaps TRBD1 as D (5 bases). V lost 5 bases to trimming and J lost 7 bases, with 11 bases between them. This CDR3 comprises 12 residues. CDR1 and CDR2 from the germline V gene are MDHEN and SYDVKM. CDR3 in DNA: TGTGCCAGCAGTCCGATTGACAGTGAAGCTTTCTTT. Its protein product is CASSPIDSEAFF.

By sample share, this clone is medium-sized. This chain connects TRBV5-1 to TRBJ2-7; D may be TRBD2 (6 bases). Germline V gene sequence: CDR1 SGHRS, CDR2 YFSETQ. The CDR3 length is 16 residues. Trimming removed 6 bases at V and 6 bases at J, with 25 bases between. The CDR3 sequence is CASTLDPGLPPGEQYF. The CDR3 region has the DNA TGCGCCAGCACTCTAGACCCGGGACTCCCTCCTGGCGAGCAGTACTTC.

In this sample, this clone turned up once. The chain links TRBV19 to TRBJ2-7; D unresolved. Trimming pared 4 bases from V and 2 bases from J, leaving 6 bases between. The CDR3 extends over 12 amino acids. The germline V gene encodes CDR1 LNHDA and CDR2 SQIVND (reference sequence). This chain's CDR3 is CASSTTTYEQYF. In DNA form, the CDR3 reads TGTGCCAGTAGTACAACCACCTACGAGCAGTACTTC.

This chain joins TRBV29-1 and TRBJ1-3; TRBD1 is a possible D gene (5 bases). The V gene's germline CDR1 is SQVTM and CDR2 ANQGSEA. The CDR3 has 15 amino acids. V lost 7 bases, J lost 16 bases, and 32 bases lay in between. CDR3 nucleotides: TGCAGCGACCCGGGGCAACGGGAGGACACATCTACATCGTATTTT. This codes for CSDPGQREDTSTSYF.